Below are 28 T cell receptor beta chains sequenced from a single sample in a study of T cells in narcolepsy. Assay used: immunoSEQ multiplex PCR; TCRdb lists only in-frame clones, some missing. The sample lists roughly 23,000 clones, approximately 80% occurring once. What was sequenced was memory (CD45RA-) CD4+ T cells from blood. These receptors were obtained from a human donor in good health.

This chain connects TRBV27 to TRBJ2-6; the D gene is possibly TRBD2 (6 bases). The CDR3 is 16 residues long. Per germline, CDR1 MNHEY and CDR2 SMNVEV (reference sequence). The V and J ends lost 5 bases and 0 bases respectively, with 11 bases between them. CDR3 bases: TGTGCCAGCAGTGGCGCGGGGCGCTCTGGGGCCAACGTCCTGACTTTC. Protein: CASSGAGRSGANVLTF.

The V call is TRBV6-5, the J call TRBJ2-1; the D gene is possibly TRBD1 (5 bases). V lost 5 bases, J lost 4 bases, and 15 bases lay in between. CDR1 and CDR2 (germline): MNHEY, SVGAGI. The CDR3 consists of 15 residues. Here the CDR3 reads CASSTTDPRYNEQFF. Here the CDR3 DNA reads TGTGCCAGCAGTACGACAGACCCACGTTACAATGAGCAGTTCTTC.

This chain uses TRBV15 with TRBJ1-2; weak D call: TRBD1 (6 bases). CDR1 is LNHNV, CDR2 YYDKDF, per germline (reference sequence). The CDR3 loop spans 14 amino acids. Trimming stripped 3 bases from V and 2 bases from J, with 10 bases between. As DNA, the CDR3 is TGTGCCACCAGCAGGCCGGACAGAAACTATGGCTACACCTTC. Protein sequence: CATSRPDRNYGYTF.

The chain couples TRBV7-2 to TRBJ2-3, with D uncertain. The germline V gene has CDR1 SGHTA and CDR2 FQGNSA. The CDR3 length is 13 residues. Trimming removed 6 bases at V and 4 bases at J, with 11 bases between. CDR3 sequence (DNA): TGTGCCAGCAGGTCCACGGTGGCAGATACGCAGTATTTT. This encodes CASRSTVADTQYF.

The chain couples TRBV27 to TRBJ2-2, with 9 bases identical to TRBD1. CDR3 length: 15 residues. The germline CDR1 and CDR2 sequences are MNHEY and SMNVEV (reference sequence). V lost 3 bases to trimming and J lost 7 bases; unmatched junction nucleotides: 6. CDR3 loop: CASSLVTGGNGELFF. The CDR3 region has the DNA TGTGCCAGCAGTTTGGTGACAGGGGGGAACGGGGAGCTGTTTTTT.

The chain combines TRBV2 with TRBJ2-5; TRBD2 matches at 8 bases. Germline CDR1 and CDR2: SNHLY and FYNNEI. Germline trimming cut 7 bases from V and 4 bases from J; bases unmatched to any gene: 8. CDR3 length: 14 residues. This chain's CDR3 is CASTPSRGGETQYF. In DNA form, the CDR3 reads TGTGCCAGCACTCCCTCTCGGGGGGGAGAGACCCAGTACTTC. Full variable domain (missing parts from reference TRBV2 and TRBJ2-5): EPEVTQTPSHQVTQMGQEVILRCVPISNHLYFYWYRQILGQKVEFLVSFYNNEISEKSEIFDDQFSVERPDGSNFTLKIRSTKLEDSAMYFCASTPSRGGETQYFGPGTRLLVL.

The chain carries TRBV11-2 and TRBJ2-5; weak D call: TRBD1 (5 bases). Trimming removed 4 bases at V and 2 bases at J, with 14 bases between. CDR3 length: 15 amino acids. The germline V gene has CDR1 SGHAT and CDR2 FQNNGV. The DNA of the CDR3 is TGTGCCAGCAGCTCTACAGGTTTCCCTCAAGAGACCCAGTACTTC. The encoded protein is CASSSTGFPQETQYF.

V usage is TRBV5-4 and J usage is TRBJ1-2, with 12 bases fitting TRBD1. The germline V gene has CDR1 SGHNT and CDR2 YYREEE (reference sequence). The V segment lost 6 bases and the J segment 5 bases; nucleotides outside the gene matches: 11. This CDR3 is built from 16 residues. For the CDR3, the DNA is TGTGCCAGCATGCAAACCGGGACAGGGGGCGCTTATGGCTACACCTTC. This encodes CASMQTGTGGAYGYTF.

The gene calls are TRBV4-1 and TRBJ2-1, with a weak D call TRBD2 (5 bases). This CDR3 is 16 amino acids long. From germline, CDR1 is MGHRA and CDR2 YSYEKL. V gave up 3 bases and J gave up 0 bases, with 12 bases separating them. Written as DNA, the CDR3 is TGCGCCAGCAGCCATGGACTGATTTACTCCTACAATGAGCAGTTCTTC. Translated: CASSHGLIYSYNEQFF.

This clone was detected only once. The chain recombines TRBV2 with TRBJ2-5; 8 bases match TRBD2. CDR1 is SNHLY, CDR2 FYNNEI, per germline. CDR3 size: 15 residues. V shed 7 bases, J shed 2 bases, and the junction held 9 bases outside the gene matches. The CDR3 nucleotides are TGTGCCAGCACCCCCAGCGGGGGACCTCAAGAGACCCAGTACTTC. It translates to CASTPSGGPQETQYF.

The chain employs TRBV11-2 and TRBJ1-5; possibly TRBD1 for D (5 bases). CDR1 is SGHAT and CDR2 is FQNNGV in the germline V gene. Between the trimmed V and J ends, which lost 5 bases and 7 bases, there was a span of 15 bases. The CDR3 has 14 residues. CDR3 protein: CASSPNRLGQPQHF. Here the CDR3 DNA reads TGTGCCAGCAGCCCCAACAGGTTGGGACAGCCCCAGCATTTT.

The rearrangement uses TRBV29-1 and TRBJ2-5; 10 nucleotides line up with TRBD1. Germline CDR1 reads SQVTM; CDR2 reads ANQGSEA. The CDR3 is made up of 13 amino acids. Trimming cost V 7 bases and J 4 bases; bases outside gene matches: 6. The CDR3 DNA follows: TGCAGCGCAGGACAGGGGGGTTTAGAGACCCAGTACTTC. This translates into CSAGQGGLETQYF. Using reference TRBV29-1 and TRBJ2-5 for the parts outside the CDR3, the full variable domain is SAVISQKPSRDICQRGTSLTIQCQVDSQVTMMFWYRQQPGQSLTLIATANQGSEATYESGFVIDKFPISRPNLTFSTLTVSNMSPEDSSIYLCSAGQGGLETQYFGPGTRLLVL.

This clone was observed a single time. The DNA of the CDR3 is TGCAGTGCTAGAGAGTTGGCTGAAGCTTTCTTT. Translation: CSARELAEAFF. The rearrangement uses TRBV20-1 and TRBJ1-1, with D uncertain. Germline CDR1 is DFQATT and CDR2 is SNEGSKA (reference sequence). The CDR3 is made up of 11 amino acids. V lost 0 bases, J lost 6 bases, and 5 bases lay in between.

The chain is built from TRBV7-2 and TRBJ2-7, with 8 bases aligning to TRBD1. Germline assignment: CDR1 SGHTA and CDR2 FQGNSA. J lost 2 bases, V lost 5 bases, and 8 bases had no gene match. This CDR3 is 15 amino acids long. The DNA of the CDR3 is TGTGCCAGCAGCCCCAACCCGACAGGGGCCTACGAGCAGTACTTC. This translates into CASSPNPTGAYEQYF.

This chain uses TRBV11-2 with TRBJ2-7, with D hard to call. V was cut by 2 bases and J by 2 bases, with 7 bases left in between. Per the germline V gene, CDR1 is SGHAT and CDR2 is FQNNGV. This CDR3 has 13 amino acids. DNA for the CDR3: TGTGCCAGCAGCTTACTGCACACCTACGAGCAGTACTTC. Residues: CASSLLHTYEQYF. The entire variable domain, with the rest obtained from reference TRBV11-2 and TRBJ2-7, is as follows: EAGVAQSPRYKIIEKRQSVAFWCNPISGHATLYWYQQILGQGPKLLIQFQNNGVVDDSQLPKDRFSAERLKGVDSTLKIQPAKLEDSAVYLCASSLLHTYEQYFGPGTRLTVT.

The rearrangement joins TRBV5-1 to TRBJ1-1; maybe TRBD1 (6 bases). Looked up from germline, CDR1 is SGHRS and CDR2 is YFSETQ. Trimming stripped 0 bases from V and 6 bases from J, with 15 bases between. This CDR3 contains 15 residues. The CDR3 DNA reads as TGCGCCAGCAGCTTGGAGCCGGGACAATGGTCTGAAGCTTTCTTT. Protein product: CASSLEPGQWSEAFF. The variable domain in full, completed from reference TRBV5-1 and TRBJ1-1, reads KAGVTQTPRYLIKTRGQQVTLSCSPISGHRSVSWYQQTPGQGLQFLFEYFSETQRNKGNFPGRFSGRQFSNSRSEMNVSTLELGDSALYLCASSLEPGQWSEAFFGQGTRLTVV.

The chain combines TRBV5-4 with TRBJ2-7; 7 nucleotides match TRBD1. Germline CDR1 SGHNT, CDR2 YYREEE (reference sequence). The CDR3 contains 15 residues. V was pared by 0 bases and J by 3 bases, with 6 bases of the junction left unmatched. Written as DNA, the CDR3 is TGTGCCAGCAGCTTGGCAGGGGGAGTTGGCTACGAGCAGTACTTC. Its translation is CASSLAGGVGYEQYF.

The chain links TRBV5-6 to TRBJ1-5; D unclear. The CDR3 extends over 15 amino acids. The V gene lost 0 bases and the J gene lost 7 bases, with 14 bases spanning the gap. CDR1 and CDR2 from the germline V gene are SGHDT and YYEEEE. The CDR3: CASSLAGGGGQPQHF. The CDR3 DNA follows: TGTGCCAGCAGCTTGGCTGGTGGAGGCGGGCAGCCCCAGCATTTT. The full variable domain, with the rest looked up from reference TRBV5-6 and TRBJ1-5, is DAGVTQSPTHLIKTRGQQVTLRCSPKSGHDTVSWYQQALGQGPQFIFQYYEEEERQRGNFPDRFSGHQFPNYSSELNVNALLLGDSALYLCASSLAGGGGQPQHFGDGTRLSIL.

The CDR3 DNA is TGTGCCAGCAGCGCGGCCCGGGATACGCAGTATTTT. Translated: CASSAARDTQYF. This chain joins TRBV6-1 and TRBJ2-3, with D uncertain. V lost 6 bases and J lost 6, with 10 bases in between. Germline loops: CDR1 MNHNS, CDR2 SASEGT. This CDR3 contains 12 residues.

The V call is TRBV9, the J call TRBJ2-5; D is ambiguous. CDR3 length equals 15 residues. Germline V CDR1 and CDR2: SGDLS, YYNGEE. Deletions cut 3 bases from V and 1 base from J, with 13 bases between. CDR3 bases: TGTGCCAGCAGCGGCGGTGGGGTGACCCAAGAGACCCAGTACTTC. Its translation is CASSGGGVTQETQYF.

CDR3 nucleotide sequence: TGTGCTAGTGGTTTAGGACAGGGCAGGGAAAAACTGTTTTTT. Protein: CASGLGQGREKLFF. The rearrangement uses TRBV12-5 and TRBJ1-4; TRBD1 matches 8 bases. Germline CDR1 and CDR2: LGHNT and FRNRAP. Trimming took 3 bases from V and 8 from J; bases not matched to a gene: 5. The CDR3 loop spans 14 amino acids.

The genes are TRBV7-2 and TRBJ2-7; 11 nucleotides align to TRBD2. There are 16 residues in the CDR3. From germline, CDR1 is SGHTA and CDR2 FQGNSA. Germline trimming cut 7 bases from V and 0 bases from J; bases unmatched to any gene: 8. CDR3 nucleotides: TGTGCCAGCAACCGACTAGCGGGGACTCCCTCCTACGAGCAGTACTTC. It encodes CASNRLAGTPSYEQYF.

The V gene is TRBV7-2, the J gene TRBJ2-3; perhaps TRBD1 as D (7 bases). This CDR3 is 15 amino acids long. CDR1 SGHTA and CDR2 FQGNSA come from the germline V gene. The V end was cut by 3 bases, the J end by 1 base, with 11 bases between. CDR3 in amino acids: CASSFRGDGTDTQYF. CDR3 nucleotide sequence: TGTGCCAGCAGCTTCAGGGGGGATGGCACAGATACGCAGTATTTT.

The chain joins TRBV7-9 to TRBJ1-1, with D maybe TRBD1 (5 bases). The CDR3 loop spans 15 amino acids. The V and J ends lost 5 bases and 10 bases respectively, with 23 bases between them. CDR1 and CDR2 (germline): SEHNR, FQNEAQ (reference sequence). CDR3 amino acids: CASSREDRWMYLAFF. The CDR3 DNA reads as TGTGCCAGCAGCCGCGAAGACAGATGGATGTATTTAGCTTTCTTT.

The chain has TRBV18 and TRBJ1-2; the match to TRBD1 covers 9 bases. Losses at the gene ends were 2 bases for V and 4 bases for J; bases not matched to a gene: 8. The germline CDR1 and CDR2 sequences are KGHSH and LQKENI. The CDR3 is made up of 16 amino acids. The CDR3 region is CASSPRTGGVGYGYTF. CDR3 bases: TGTGCCAGCTCACCAAGAACAGGGGGCGTCGGCTATGGCTACACCTTC.

This chain uses TRBV6-1 with TRBJ1-6; TRBD1 agrees at 9 bases. With V trimmed by 6 bases and J by 10 bases, 10 bases remained unmatched. The CDR3 totals 15 residues. Germline CDR1 and CDR2: MNHNS and SASEGT. The CDR3 DNA reads TGTGCCAGCAGACTTCGGACAGGGGACAGCTCACCCCTCCACTTT. Its translation: CASRLRTGDSSPLHF.

This clone appeared a few times. The chain employs TRBV28 and TRBJ1-6; TRBD1 aligns across 12 bases. CDR3 length: 15 residues. Germline CDR1 is MDHEN and CDR2 is SYDVKM. The V segment lost 6 bases and the J segment 10 bases; nucleotides outside the gene matches: 7. The CDR3 protein is CASRPTGTGGSPLHF. The DNA of the CDR3 is TGTGCCAGCAGGCCCACCGGGACAGGGGGCTCACCCCTCCACTTT.

On this clone itself: At one boundary the junction diverges from the germline segment, which might be a read error. The V call is TRBV18, the J call TRBJ2-5; 13 nucleotides agree with TRBD2. The CDR3 is 17 amino acids. The germline V gene has CDR1 KGHSH and CDR2 LQKENI. CDR3 residues: CASSPPRLAGGLETEYF. CDR3 DNA sequence: TGTGCCAGCTCACCACCACGACTAGCGGGGGGTTTAGAGACCGAGTACTTC. The complete variable domain, with remaining parts taken from reference TRBV18 and TRBJ2-5, reads NAGVMQNPRHLVRRRGQEARLRCSPMKGHSHVYWYRQLPEEGLKFMVYLQKENIIDESGMPKERFSAEFPKEGPSILRIQQVVRGDSAAYFCASSPPRLAGGLETEYFGPGTRLLVL.